The 18 T cell receptor beta chains below come from one sample, sequenced in a study of blood T cells in healthy people across ages. Through a sample-barcoded 5' primer and a J-beta primer mix, a second PCR was run for roughly 6 to 11 cycles. From the 5' RACE reads, TCRdb called clonotypes with MiXCR, one entry per CDR3 protein. The sample includes around 900,000 distinct CDR3 sequences, around 26% seen only once; the top ten take roughly 17%. Sequencing input: blood. The receptors come from a woman older than 75 in good health.

In its sample, this clonotype was seen many times. The chain couples TRBV7-2 to TRBJ2-1; the D gene is possibly TRBD1 (5 bases). The V end was cut by 2 bases, the J end by 6 bases, with 11 bases between. The CDR3 covers 14 residues. The germline gives CDR1 SGHTA, CDR2 FQGNSA. For the CDR3, the DNA is TGTGCCAGCAGCTTAAACAGGCAGGTCAATGAGCAGTTCTTC. Its protein is CASSLNRQVNEQFF.

V usage is TRBV5-4 and J usage is TRBJ2-2, with 13 bases aligning to TRBD2. The CDR3 has 17 amino acids. V lost 4 bases, J lost 8 bases, and 11 bases stayed unmatched. Germline loops: CDR1 SGHNT, CDR2 YYREEE (reference sequence). CDR3 sequence reads: CASSIPGTSGAGGELFF. For the CDR3, the DNA is TGTGCCAGCAGCATACCCGGGACTAGCGGGGCAGGAGGGGAGCTGTTTTTT.

This clonotype was detected many times. A much larger clone differs from this one at a single base, so this may be a read error. The chain uses TRBV9 and TRBJ2-6; tentatively, D is TRBD1 (5 bases). CDR3 length: 13 residues. CDR1 and CDR2 (germline): SGDLS, YYNGEE. The CDR3 loop is CASSPSGANVRTF. The CDR3 DNA reads as TGTGCCAGCAGCCCCTCTGGGGCCAACGTCCGGACTTTC.

V gene TRBV6-5 combines with J gene TRBJ1-2, with no clear D. Germline CDR1 reads MNHEY; CDR2 reads SVGAGI. V was pared by 6 bases and J by 0 bases, with 17 bases between. The CDR3 consists of 16 residues. CDR3 protein: CASSDRTAPANYGYTF. CDR3 nucleotide sequence: TGTGCCAGCAGCGACCGGACGGCACCGGCTAACTATGGCTACACCTTC.

There are a few counts of this clonotype. V gene TRBV11-3 combines with J gene TRBJ2-1, with a possible D match to TRBD2 (6 bases). The CDR3 contains 16 residues. Looked up from germline, CDR1 is SGHNT and CDR2 is YENEEA. The V end was cut by 5 bases, the J end by 3 bases, with 17 bases between. This CDR3 reads CASSPQGRGSYNEQFF. The CDR3, as DNA: TGTGCCAGCAGCCCTCAGGGTCGGGGGAGCTACAATGAGCAGTTCTTC.

The sample holds many counts of this clonotype. The J gene is TRBJ2-7, the V gene TRBV12-3 or TRBV12-4; TRBD1 is a possible D gene (5 bases). V was shortened by 3 bases and J by 2 bases, with 14 bases between the two germline ends. The CDR3 runs 15 residues. CDR3 sequence (DNA): TGTGCCAGCAGTTTCGTAGAGCAGGGCACCTACGAGCAGTACTTC. Translation gives CASSFVEQGTYEQYF.

This clonotype was seen repeatedly, ten times or more. The chain is built from TRBV6-2 or TRBV6-3 and TRBJ2-3, with TRBD1 matching 8 bases. CDR3 length equals 17 residues. V shed 0 bases, J shed 6 bases, and the junction held 11 bases outside the gene matches. The germline V gene has CDR1 MNHEY and CDR2 SVGEGT. CDR3 bases: TGTGCCAGCAGTTACTCTGGACAGGGAGTTATCTCGGATACGCAGTATTTT. Translation: CASSYSGQGVISDTQYF.

This clonotype was observed a few times. CDR3 amino acids: CASSIFLAGGSETQYF. DNA of the CDR3: TGTGCCAGTAGTATCTTCTTAGCGGGGGGGAGTGAGACCCAGTACTTC. V and J are TRBV19 and TRBJ2-7, with 11 bases fitting TRBD2. The end of the DNA fits TRBJ2-5 better, so the J call may be wrong. This CDR3 has 16 residues. In germline, CDR1 is LNHDA, CDR2 SQIVND (reference sequence).

This clonotype was found many times. V is TRBV7-2 and J is TRBJ1-5, with D perhaps TRBD1 (5 bases). Germline V gene data show CDR1 as SGHTA and CDR2 as FQGNSA. The germline V and J ends were trimmed by 5 bases and 4 bases, with 18 bases remaining between them. This CDR3 region has 16 residues. This chain's CDR3 is CASSPRRTGVNQPQHF. The CDR3 nucleotides are TGTGCCAGCAGCCCCAGACGTACAGGTGTGAATCAGCCCCAGCATTTT.

The chain is built from TRBV2 and TRBJ2-1; 9 positions agree with TRBD2. The CDR3 has 16 amino acids. The germline V gene has CDR1 SNHLY and CDR2 FYNNEI. The V segment lost 6 bases and the J segment 9 bases; nucleotides outside the gene matches: 15. The chain's CDR3 is CASRDRTSARGGEQFF. CDR3 nucleotides: TGTGCCAGCAGGGACCGGACTAGCGCGCGAGGGGGTGAGCAGTTCTTC. Based on the CDR3 plus reference TRBV2 and TRBJ2-1, the full variable domain is EPEVTQTPSHQVTQMGQEVILRCVPISNHLYFYWYRQILGQKVEFLVSFYNNEISEKSEIFDDQFSVERPDGSNFTLKIRSTKLEDSAMYFCASRDRTSARGGEQFFGPGTRLTVL.

The chain joins TRBV24-1 to TRBJ2-5; possible D gene TRBD2, 6 bases. This CDR3 is 13 amino acids long. In germline, CDR1 is KGHDR, CDR2 SFDVKD. V was shortened by 7 bases and J by 11 bases, with 19 bases between the two germline ends. The DNA of the CDR3 is TGTGCCACCAGCGACCCGGGACTTCGGGGGCAGTACTTC. Encoded protein: CATSDPGLRGQYF.

This clonotype occurred many times. V is TRBV7-2 and J is TRBJ2-1; D unresolved. Per the germline V gene, CDR1 is SGHTA and CDR2 is FQGNSA. The CDR3 has 16 residues. V was cut by 1 base and J by 4 bases, with 14 bases left in between. The CDR3 sequence is CASSLELRVRYNEQFF. The CDR3 DNA is TGTGCCAGCAGCTTAGAGCTCCGGGTTCGGTACAATGAGCAGTTCTTC.

This clonotype was counted between two and nine times. The J gene is TRBJ2-5, the V gene TRBV12-3 or TRBV12-4; TRBD2 agrees at 7 bases. The junction had 18 bases not matched to a gene; V was cut back by 6 bases and J by 5 bases. The CDR3 consists of 17 residues. CDR3 amino acids: CASSPAGGWSLIETQYF. In DNA, the CDR3 is TGTGCCAGCAGCCCAGCCGGGGGGTGGTCCTTGATCGAGACCCAGTACTTC.

This clonotype occurred a few times. A much larger clone differs from this one at a single base, so this may be a read error. J is TRBJ2-5 and V is TRBV20-1; tentative D call: TRBD2 (5 bases). Per germline, CDR1 DFQATT and CDR2 SNEGSKA (reference sequence). The CDR3 consists of 14 residues. The DNA of the CDR3 is TGCAGTGCTAGAGATGGGTCTAGCCAAGAGACCCGGTACTTC. It specifies CSARDGSSQETRYF.

A note on this clonotype: A much larger clone sits a single nucleotide away, making a read error possible. The chain uses TRBV7-6 and TRBJ2-3; no reliable D call. The CDR3 length is 14 residues. Germline values: CDR1 SGHVS, CDR2 FNYEAQ. The CDR3 nucleotides read TGTGTCAGCAGCTTGCACTTGAGCACAGATACGCAGTATTTT. Encoded protein: CVSSLHLSTDTQYF.

This clonotype was found many times. The chain's CDR3 is CASSRLAGYTDTQYF. The CDR3 region has the DNA TGTGCCAGCAGCCGACTAGCGGGGTACACAGATACGCAGTATTTT. The V and J genes are TRBV7-6 and TRBJ2-3; 11 nucleotides line up with TRBD2. In germline, CDR1 is SGHVS, CDR2 FNYEAQ. V shed 5 bases and J 2 bases; nucleotides not matched to a gene: 3. The CDR3 is 15 residues long.

This chain links TRBV5-1 with TRBJ1-6; D remains unclear. Germline CDR1 reads SGHRS; CDR2 reads YFSETQ. V was cut by 4 bases and J by 5 bases, with 13 bases left in between. This CDR3 is built from 15 residues. CDR3 loop: CASSGEGSHNSPLHF. In DNA form, the CDR3 reads TGCGCCAGCAGCGGAGAAGGGTCCCATAATTCACCCCTCCACTTT.

In regard to this clonotype: A much larger clone lies a single base off, so this may be a read error. The rearrangement links TRBV20-1 to TRBJ2-5; D possibly corresponds to TRBD2 (6 bases). The CDR3 runs 13 residues. From germline, CDR1 is DFQATT and CDR2 SNEGSKA (reference sequence). With 4 bases removed from V and 11 bases from J, the gap between germline ends came to 20 bases. The CDR3 region is CSATDYRGDEQYF. CDR3 DNA sequence: TGCAGTGCTACGGACTACCGTGGCGATGAGCAGTACTTC.